This TCR beta chain was sequenced during a study of blood T cell repertoires in COVID-19 (dated by TCRdb to 2020 to 2021). Study-level background: The collaborator samples originated in the United States, Italy and Spain and spanned the acute and convalescent phases of COVID-19. The prospective study material was composed of cDNA or gDNA derived from T cells, B-cell-depleted T cells, or PBMCs. The dataset comprised deeply sampled blood TCRbeta repertoires from subjects exposed to, actively infected with, or recovered from COVID-19. The repertoires were released in a freely available public database meant as a resource for research on the immune response to SARS-CoV-2. Samples were obtained from the ongoing ImmuneRACE study (first 160 participants) and from over 1,000 subjects provided by 6 global collaborators. Nearly every sample came with metadata listing a de-identified subject ID, COVID-19 status, age in years and sex. Where HLA class I and class II types were available, the types were taken from metadata supplied by the sample provider, not from assay-based typing.

The germline V gene encodes CDR1 SGHTS and CDR2 YDEGEE. V drops 1 base and J drops 5 bases, leaving 21 bases in between. The CDR3 spans 17 residues, from the cysteine through the phenylalanine. Here the CDR3 DNA is all that survives: 51 bases in frame from base 1. Broad study findings and their caveats: The amount of clinical and demographic metadata varied by source and participant and was provided uncurated.

This clone was seen more than once but under ten times. This clone's antigen is unknown. Per-nucleotide qualities are absent, and no much larger clonotype sits a single base away. TCRbeta CDR3 regions were amplified from genomic DNA by means of the immunoSEQ Assay, a bias-controlled multiplex PCR. As for the authors' bioinformatics: The number of nucleated cells in each sample was estimated from the amplification of reference gene primers within the assay. Sequence reads were collapsed and filtered to measure the absolute abundance of every unique TCRbeta CDR3 rearrangement. For each sample, productive Simpson clonality was calculated as the square root of Simpson's diversity index over productive rearrangements. TCRdb mirrors the immuneACCESS table, restricted to in-frame sequences. Some clones are absent from its copies; in checked studies, under half trace to an unresolved V gene, and the reason for the others is unknown. For V, J and clone size, that table is used; D and trimming come from the DNA. Counted in this sample were roughly 300,000 clones; 83% of them appeared once. The top ten clones comprise 8.5% to 9.5% of the sample.

A second Seattle source provided samples from volunteer blood donors who had recovered from COVID-19. Each collaborating institution followed its own protocols to collect whole blood in K2EDTA tubes. For TCRbeta analysis, collaborators shipped samples in one of three forms: frozen whole blood, isolated PBMCs, or DNA extracted from either of those sample types. The sample comprised peripheral blood. The rearranged chain carries TRBV5-8 and TRBJ1-2, with TRBD1 tentatively as D gene (5 bases match). This sequence originates from a woman aged 45-60 years who had recovered from COVID-19. The CDR3 region: CASSLYMGSGRPYGYTF. At the DNA level, the sequence is TGTGCCAGCAGCTTGTATATGGGATCAGGGAGGCCTTATGGCTACACCTTC.